This T cell receptor (beta chain) came from a study of blood T cell repertoires in COVID-19. In the study overall: In each case, the material was cDNA or gDNA derived from T cells, B-cell-depleted T cells, or PBMCs.

Participants spanned ages 18 to 89 years and resided in roughly 22 US areas. This clone has only one observation. This sample includes further DNA sequences coding for the same CDR3. The V end lost 3 bases, the J end lost 2 bases, and 7 bases lay between the germline ends. The CDR3 is 13 amino acids. Original data processing: Using reference gene primer amplification, nucleated cell counts were estimated. TCRdb's copy holds only in-frame clones and misses some; the assay was immunoSEQ multiplex PCR. The V and J calls and the clone size are those of that table, but D and trimming were determined from the DNA. Among roughly 200,000 clones listed, 65% to 90% were seen once.

The gene calls are TRBV12-3 or TRBV12-4 and TRBJ1-2; D perhaps matches TRBD1 (6 bases). Material: PBMCs or T cells enriched from blood (not recorded which). The sequence came from a woman aged 40 to 50 with acute COVID-19. The CDR3 coding sequence is TGTGCCAGCAGTTTGGACAGAAACTATGGCTACACCTTC. Protein product: CASSLDRNYGYTF.